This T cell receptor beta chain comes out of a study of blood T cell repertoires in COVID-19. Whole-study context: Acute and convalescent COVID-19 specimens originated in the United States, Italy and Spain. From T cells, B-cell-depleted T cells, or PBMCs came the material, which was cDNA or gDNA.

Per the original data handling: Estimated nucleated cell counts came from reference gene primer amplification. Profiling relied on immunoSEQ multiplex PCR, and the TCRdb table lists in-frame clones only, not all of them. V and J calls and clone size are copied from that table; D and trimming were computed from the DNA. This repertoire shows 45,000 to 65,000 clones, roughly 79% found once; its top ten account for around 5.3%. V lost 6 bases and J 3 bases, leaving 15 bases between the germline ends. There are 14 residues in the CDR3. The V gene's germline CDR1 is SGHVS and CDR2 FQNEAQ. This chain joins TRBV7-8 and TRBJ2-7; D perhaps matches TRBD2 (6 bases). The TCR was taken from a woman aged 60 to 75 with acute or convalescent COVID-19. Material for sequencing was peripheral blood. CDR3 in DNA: TGTGCCAGCAGTCTTAGTGGAGGGTTCTACGAGCAGTACTTC. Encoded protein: CASSLSGGFYEQYF.